Each of the 29 T cell receptor beta chains below was sequenced from the same sample in a study of CD8+ T cells in alopecia areata. The treatment: oral pan-JAK inhibitor, 5-10 mg twice daily. RNA extraction and reverse transcription yielded cDNA as sequencing template. Sequenced by immunoSEQ multiplex PCR; TCRdb stores in-frame clones only, minus some. The profile covers about 260,000 clones, with over 45% appearing a single time and about 0.93% taken by the ten largest. This material consisted of CD4+ T cells sorted from blood, taken around week 54, from a patient treated with tofacitinib. The receptor set was obtained from a human donor with alopecia areata.

V usage is TRBV5-4 and J usage is TRBJ1-1; D uncertain. Per the germline V gene, CDR1 is SGHNT and CDR2 is YYREEE (reference sequence). The CDR3 spans 13 residues. Trimming stripped 5 bases from V and 1 base from J, with 9 bases between. The CDR3 here is CASSVTANTEAFF. The CDR3 DNA follows: TGTGCCAGCAGTGTTACTGCGAACACTGAAGCTTTCTTT.

The V and J genes are TRBV6-6 and TRBJ2-1; no clear D gene. Germline lookup yields CDR1 MNHNY and CDR2 SVGAGI (reference sequence). CDR3 length: 10 amino acids. V gave up 6 bases and J gave up 8 bases, with 5 bases separating them. The DNA of the CDR3 is TGTGCCAGCAGCCTGGATGAGCAGTTCTTC. Translating it yields CASSLDEQFF.

This clone has only one observation. This chain uses TRBV18 with TRBJ2-7; 7 bases fit TRBD2. Losses at the gene ends were 2 bases for V and 6 bases for J; bases not matched to a gene: 4. Germline V lookup: CDR1 KGHSH, CDR2 LQKENI. The CDR3 sequence is 13 residues long. The CDR3 loop is CASSPGGVAEQYF. The CDR3 DNA reads TGTGCCAGCTCACCAGGGGGGGTTGCCGAGCAGTACTTC.

This chain links TRBV11-2 with TRBJ2-3; TRBD1 agrees at 12 bases. Germline V CDR1 and CDR2: SGHAT, FQNNGV. CDR3 length: 17 amino acids. V lost 1 base to trimming and J lost 6 bases; unmatched junction nucleotides: 8. CDR3 amino acids: CASSLGTGQGAYDTQYF. In DNA form, the CDR3 reads TGTGCCAGCAGCTTAGGGACGGGACAGGGGGCCTACGATACGCAGTATTTT.

This chain connects TRBV6-5 to TRBJ1-6; D remains unclear. The CDR3 has 13 amino acids. V shed 5 bases and J shed 8 bases, with 10 bases lying between them. CDR1 is MNHEY and CDR2 is SVGAGI in the germline V gene. The CDR3 bases are TGTGCCAGCAGTCGAGGATGGCATTCACCCCTCCACTTT. Its protein is CASSRGWHSPLHF.

This clone was counted between two and nine times. The V gene is TRBV18, the J gene TRBJ1-2; D unresolved. Germline V lookup: CDR1 KGHSH, CDR2 LQKENI. This CDR3 has 14 residues. Trimming removed 0 bases from V and 2 bases from J, with 7 bases in between. CDR3 residues: CASSPPNRNYGYTF. The DNA of the CDR3 is TGTGCCAGCTCACCACCGAACAGAAACTATGGCTACACCTTC.

This clone was seen a single time. J is TRBJ2-1 and V is TRBV4-1; TRBD2 matches 8 bases. V dropped 3 bases and J dropped 7; count of bases not matched to a gene: 8. The V gene's germline CDR1 is MGHRA and CDR2 YSYEKL. This CDR3 contains 15 residues. The CDR3 loop is CASSHPGTRYNEQFF. CDR3 bases: TGCGCCAGCAGCCACCCCGGGACTAGGTATAATGAGCAGTTCTTC.

This chain links TRBV4-2 with TRBJ2-5, with a weak D call TRBD1 (5 bases). CDR3 length equals 12 residues. Germline CDR1 is LGHNA and CDR2 is YNFKEQ. Trimming cost V 5 bases and J 4 bases, with 8 bases left between them. The CDR3 here is CASSSDRETQYF. CDR3 DNA: TGTGCCAGCAGCAGTGACAGAGAGACCCAGTACTTC.

The chain couples TRBV4-3 to TRBJ2-1; D is unclear. Germline V gene lookup returns CDR1 LGHNA and CDR2 YSLEER. V dropped 0 bases and J dropped 5 bases, with 5 bases sitting between them. CDR3 size: 13 residues. CDR3 DNA sequence: TGCGCCAGCAGCCAAGATACTGACAATGAGCAGTTCTTC. It yields the protein CASSQDTDNEQFF.

The chain couples TRBV5-4 to TRBJ2-5, with D tentatively TRBD2 (5 bases). The CDR3 has 15 residues. The V and J ends lost 0 bases and 3 bases respectively, with 12 bases between them. The germline CDR1 and CDR2 sequences are SGHNT and YYREEE (reference sequence). CDR3 sequence: CASSLVSGNKETQYF. Written as DNA, the CDR3 is TGTGCCAGCAGCTTGGTTTCGGGGAATAAAGAGACCCAGTACTTC. Based on the CDR3 plus reference TRBV5-4 and TRBJ2-5, the full variable domain is ETGVTQSPTHLIKTRGQQVTLRCSSQSGHNTVSWYQQALGQGPQFIFQYYREEENGRGNFPPRFSGLQFPNYSSELNVNALELDDSALYLCASSLVSGNKETQYFGPGTRLLVL.

The chain has TRBV4-2 and TRBJ2-3; 7 bases fit TRBD1. Trimming took 1 base from V and 7 from J; bases not matched to a gene: 8. Per germline, CDR1 LGHNA and CDR2 YNFKEQ. There are 15 residues in the CDR3. The CDR3 protein is CASSQVDTRGNTQYF. DNA of the CDR3: TGTGCCAGCAGCCAAGTAGATACCAGGGGGAATACGCAGTATTTT.

The CDR3 nucleotides read TGCGCCAGCAGCCCAACCTACCAGACAGGGTCCAAGTACTTC. It is translated as CASSPTYQTGSKYF. The genes are TRBV5-1 and TRBJ2-4, with 7 bases identical to TRBD1. The germline V gene has CDR1 SGHRS and CDR2 YFSETQ. With V trimmed by 4 bases and J by 14 bases, 15 bases remained unmatched. This CDR3 has 14 residues.

The chain is built from TRBV30 and TRBJ1-3, with unresolved D. V was clipped by 0 bases and J by 5 bases, with 2 bases between them. CDR3 length: 11 amino acids. In germline, CDR1 is GTSNPN, CDR2 SVGIG (reference sequence). CDR3 bases: TGTGCCTGGAGTGTAAGAAACACCATATATTTT. Protein: CAWSVRNTIYF.

The gene calls are TRBV6-5 and TRBJ2-7, with a weak D call TRBD2 (6 bases). The CDR3 extends over 14 amino acids. V gave up 5 bases and J gave up 2 bases, with 13 bases separating them. Germline V gives CDR1 MNHEY, CDR2 SVGAGI. Here the CDR3 reads CASSTPGLPYEQYF. The CDR3 coding sequence is TGTGCCAGCAGTACACCGGGACTCCCCTACGAGCAGTACTTC.

V is TRBV18 and J is TRBJ2-7, with D perhaps matching TRBD1 (6 bases). Germline values: CDR1 KGHSH, CDR2 LQKENI. This CDR3 spans 13 amino acids. V lost 3 bases to trimming and J lost 4 bases, with 10 bases between them. The CDR3 loop is CASSPTGLYEQYF. As DNA, the CDR3 is TGTGCCAGCTCACCTACAGGGTTGTACGAGCAGTACTTC.

This clone has a single count. This chain connects TRBV2 to TRBJ1-5, with D perhaps TRBD1 (6 bases). Germline values: CDR1 SNHLY, CDR2 FYNNEI. This CDR3 has 15 amino acids. Deletions cut 3 bases from V and 3 bases from J, with 12 bases between. The CDR3 region is CASSEARGSNQPQHF. The CDR3 DNA reads TGTGCCAGCAGTGAGGCCAGGGGATCCAATCAGCCCCAGCATTTT.

This clone has just a few counts. The V call is TRBV19, the J call TRBJ1-2; the match to TRBD1 covers 7 bases. After removal of 4 bases from V and 3 bases from J, the junction contained 11 bases not matched to a gene. The germline gives CDR1 LNHDA, CDR2 SQIVND (reference sequence). The CDR3 runs 16 residues. The chain's CDR3 is CASSNPGQSLYYGYTF. The CDR3, as DNA: TGTGCCAGTAGTAACCCGGGACAGAGTCTGTACTATGGCTACACCTTC.

The chain uses TRBV6-6 and TRBJ2-3; D assignment may be TRBD1 or TRBD2 (6 bases each). CDR1 is MNHNY, CDR2 SVGAGI, per germline (reference sequence). Trimming removed 8 bases at V and 0 bases at J, with 15 bases between. The CDR3 is 15 amino acids. CDR3 bases: TGTGCCAGCGGTGAGGGGGGCACTAGCACAGATACGCAGTATTTT. Translation: CASGEGGTSTDTQYF.

This clone was found a few times. The chain couples TRBV18 to TRBJ2-1; TRBD2 matches 12 bases. V lost 6 bases, J lost 3 bases, and 3 bases stayed unmatched. From germline, CDR1 is KGHSH and CDR2 LQKENI. The CDR3 spans 15 residues. The CDR3 region is CASSGLAGLYNEQFF. As DNA, the CDR3 is TGTGCCAGCTCCGGACTAGCGGGGCTCTACAATGAGCAGTTCTTC.

This chain uses TRBV15 with TRBJ2-3; possibly TRBD1 for D (6 bases). Germline-derived CDR1 and CDR2 are LNHNV and YYDKDF (reference sequence). V dropped 1 base and J dropped 2 bases, with 10 bases sitting between them. The CDR3 has 15 residues. The CDR3 reads CATSRAQGSTDTQYF. As DNA, the CDR3 is TGTGCCACCAGCAGAGCCCAGGGGTCCACAGATACGCAGTATTTT.

The V call is TRBV11-2, the J call TRBJ2-6; D unresolved. V dropped 3 bases and J dropped 0 bases, with 3 bases sitting between them. The CDR3 has 14 residues. The germline V gene has CDR1 SGHAT and CDR2 FQNNGV. The DNA for the CDR3 is TGTGCCAGCAGCTTGGGCTCTGGGGCCAACGTCCTGACTTTC. Translating gives CASSLGSGANVLTF.

This clone was detected only a few times. The chain recombines TRBV4-2 with TRBJ1-5; D is unclear. Germline CDR1 reads LGHNA; CDR2 reads YNFKEQ. This CDR3 region has 14 residues. Trimming took off 1 base at V and 7 bases at J, with 11 bases between the two ends. CDR3 protein: CASSQAAGQQPQHF. In DNA, the CDR3 is TGTGCCAGCAGCCAAGCGGCTGGCCAGCAGCCCCAGCATTTT.

The rearrangement joins TRBV30 to TRBJ1-2; weak D call: TRBD1 (5 bases). Germline CDR1 and CDR2: GTSNPN and SVGIG (reference sequence). This CDR3 region has 13 residues. V dropped 6 bases and J dropped 6 bases, with 17 bases sitting between them. CDR3 coding DNA: TGTGCCTGTCAGACGGGGCTTGGGGATGGCTACACCTTC. This translates into CACQTGLGDGYTF.

The V call is TRBV29-1, the J call TRBJ2-7; 9 positions agree with TRBD1. CDR3 length: 13 residues. The V segment lost 3 bases and the J segment 5 bases; nucleotides outside the gene matches: 5. Germline CDR1 SQVTM, CDR2 ANQGSEA. CDR3 amino acids: CSVDTGGSHEQYF. For the CDR3, the DNA is TGCAGCGTTGATACAGGGGGCTCTCACGAGCAGTACTTC.

This chain connects TRBV29-1 to TRBJ2-7; D remains ambiguous. The CDR3 runs 14 residues. Trimming shortened V by 4 bases and J by 0 bases, and 13 bases separated the two germline ends. Germline V CDR1 and CDR2: SQVTM, ANQGSEA. CDR3 coding DNA: TGCAGCGTTGTCCCGGGCCCCAGCTCCTACGAGCAGTACTTC. Its translation: CSVVPGPSSYEQYF.

The chain combines TRBV5-1 with TRBJ2-3, with D possibly TRBD1 on 7 matching bases. This CDR3 comprises 15 residues. The V gene's germline CDR1 is SGHRS and CDR2 YFSETQ. Deletions cut 2 bases from V and 1 base from J, with 11 bases between. The CDR3 nucleotides are TGCGCCAGCAGCTTTCAGGGGGGTGGCACAGATACGCAGTATTTT. This encodes CASSFQGGGTDTQYF. The variable domain in full, with the rest retrieved from reference TRBV5-1 and TRBJ2-3, is KAGVTQTPRYLIKTRGQQVTLSCSPISGHRSVSWYQQTPGQGLQFLFEYFSETQRNKGNFPGRFSGRQFSNSRSEMNVSTLELGDSALYLCASSFQGGGTDTQYFGPGTRLTVL.

This CDR3 reads CASSQGSGLSYEQYF. CDR3 in DNA: TGCGCCAGCAGCCAAGGGTCAGGGTTGTCCTACGAGCAGTACTTC. The gene calls are TRBV4-1 and TRBJ2-7; weak D call: TRBD1 (5 bases). The germline CDR1 and CDR2 sequences are MGHRA and YSYEKL. Trimming shortened V by 1 base and J by 1 base, and 11 bases separated the two germline ends. This CDR3 region has 15 residues.

This clone was seen just once. CDR3 protein: CASSLWQQETQYF. The DNA of the CDR3 is TGCGCCAGCAGCTTATGGCAGCAAGAGACCCAGTACTTC. The chain recombines TRBV5-1 with TRBJ2-5; no firm D call. CDR1 SGHRS and CDR2 YFSETQ come from the germline V gene. This CDR3 comprises 13 residues. Between the trimmed V and J ends, which lost 2 bases and 2 bases, there was a span of 7 bases.

This sequence joins TRBV2 and TRBJ2-7; D is unresolved. The germline V gene encodes CDR1 SNHLY and CDR2 FYNNEI. V lost 5 bases to trimming and J lost 2 bases, with 10 bases between them. The CDR3 spans 13 residues. The CDR3 nucleotides are TGTGCCAGCAGTAAGGATCTCGCCTACGAGCAGTACTTC. Residues: CASSKDLAYEQYF.